This T cell receptor beta chain appears in the sequencing data of a study of cytomegalovirus exposure and HLA in healthy donors. General study points: Confirmation in vitro established that a few CMV-associated chains were specific for CMV antigens. It was about 180 TCR beta chains that were listed as cytomegalovirus-associated. Trimming of TCR beta V- and J-genes showed a link, identified in a later analysis, to a missense DCLRE1C variant.

Primers for the PCR totalled 60 Vbeta and 13 Jbeta. Measured with immunoSEQ multiplex PCR; TCRdb has only the in-frame clones, and not every one. The sample records roughly 100,000 clones, approximately 69% being singletons. Note on this clone: Its target is not known.

V shed 1 base, J shed 8 bases, and the junction held 10 bases outside the gene matches. The CDR3 is 16 amino acids. The V gene's germline CDR1 is SGHDT and CDR2 YYEEEE. V and J are TRBV5-6 and TRBJ2-1, with 9 bases lining up with TRBD2. Sample: PBMCs. The receptor's source is a woman aged 50 to 60 in good health and CMV-seropositive. The CDR3 region is CASSLRRGGPWDEQFF. CDR3 in DNA: TGTGCCAGCAGCTTGAGGCGGGGGGGCCCTTGGGATGAGCAGTTCTTC.